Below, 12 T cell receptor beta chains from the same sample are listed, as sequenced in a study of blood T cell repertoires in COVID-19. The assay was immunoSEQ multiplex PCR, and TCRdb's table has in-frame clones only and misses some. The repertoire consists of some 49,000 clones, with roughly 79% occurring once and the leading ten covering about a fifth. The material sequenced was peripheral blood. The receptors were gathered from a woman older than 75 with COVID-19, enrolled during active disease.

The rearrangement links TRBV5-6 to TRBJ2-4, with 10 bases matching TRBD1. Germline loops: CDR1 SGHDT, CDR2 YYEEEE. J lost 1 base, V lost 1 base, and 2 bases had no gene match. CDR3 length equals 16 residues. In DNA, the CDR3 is TGTGCCAGCAGCTTGCGGGGACAGGGGGCCAAAAACATTCAGTACTTC. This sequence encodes CASSLRGQGAKNIQYF. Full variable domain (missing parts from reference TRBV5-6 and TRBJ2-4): DAGVTQSPTHLIKTRGQQVTLRCSPKSGHDTVSWYQQALGQGPQFIFQYYEEEERQRGNFPDRFSGHQFPNYSSELNVNALLLGDSALYLCASSLRGQGAKNIQYFGAGTRLSVL.

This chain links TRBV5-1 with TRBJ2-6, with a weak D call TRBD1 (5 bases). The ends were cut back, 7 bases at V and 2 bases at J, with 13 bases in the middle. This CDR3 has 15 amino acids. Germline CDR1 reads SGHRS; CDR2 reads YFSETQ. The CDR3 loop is CASGAGIAGANVLTF. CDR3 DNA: TGCGCCAGCGGAGCAGGGATCGCTGGGGCCAACGTCCTGACTTTC.

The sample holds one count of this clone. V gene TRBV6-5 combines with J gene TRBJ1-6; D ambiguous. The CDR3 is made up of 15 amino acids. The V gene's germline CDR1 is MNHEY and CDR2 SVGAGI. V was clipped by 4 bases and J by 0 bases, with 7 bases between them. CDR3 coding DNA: TGTGCCAGCAGTTCCCGTTTCTCCTATAATTCACCCCTCCACTTT. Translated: CASSSRFSYNSPLHF.

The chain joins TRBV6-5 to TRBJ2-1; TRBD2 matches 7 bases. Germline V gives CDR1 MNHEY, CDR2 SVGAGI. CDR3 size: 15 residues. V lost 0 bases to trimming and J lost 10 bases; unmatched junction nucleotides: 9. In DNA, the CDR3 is TGTGCCAGCAGTTACTCGGAGGGAGGGCCCTGGGAGCAGTTCTTC. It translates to CASSYSEGGPWEQFF.

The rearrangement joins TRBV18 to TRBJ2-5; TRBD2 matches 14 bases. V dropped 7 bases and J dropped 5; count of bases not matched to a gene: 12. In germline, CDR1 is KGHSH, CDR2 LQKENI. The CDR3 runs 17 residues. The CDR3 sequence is CASLNRPGLAGVETQYF. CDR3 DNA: TGTGCCAGCTTAAACCGGCCGGGACTAGCGGGAGTTGAGACCCAGTACTTC.

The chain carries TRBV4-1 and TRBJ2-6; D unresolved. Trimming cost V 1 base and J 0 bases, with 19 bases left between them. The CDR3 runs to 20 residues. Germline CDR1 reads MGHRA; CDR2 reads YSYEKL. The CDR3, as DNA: TGCGCCAGCAGCCAAGGGGCCGTTGGCAGAGCTTCCTCTGGGGCCAACGTCCTGACTTTC. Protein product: CASSQGAVGRASSGANVLTF.

The CDR3 loop reads CASNKQGVGNQPQHF. The CDR3 DNA reads TGTGCCAGTAATAAACAGGGCGTGGGCAATCAGCCCCAGCATTTT. V and J are TRBV19 and TRBJ1-5, with D possibly TRBD1 on 6 matching bases. Germline CDR1 LNHDA, CDR2 SQIVND (reference sequence). V lost 7 bases and J 2 bases, leaving 15 bases between the germline ends. The CDR3 extends over 15 amino acids.

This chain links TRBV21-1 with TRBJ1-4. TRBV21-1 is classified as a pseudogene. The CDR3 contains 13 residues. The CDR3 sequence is CARRTGTNEKLFF. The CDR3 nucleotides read TGTGCCAGAAGGACGGGGACTAATGAAAAACTGTTTTTT.

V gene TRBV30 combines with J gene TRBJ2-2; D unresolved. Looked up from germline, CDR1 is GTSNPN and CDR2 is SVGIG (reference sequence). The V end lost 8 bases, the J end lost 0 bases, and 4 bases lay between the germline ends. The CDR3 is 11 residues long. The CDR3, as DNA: TGTGCCCTTTCGAACACCGGGGAGCTGTTTTTT. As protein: CALSNTGELFF.

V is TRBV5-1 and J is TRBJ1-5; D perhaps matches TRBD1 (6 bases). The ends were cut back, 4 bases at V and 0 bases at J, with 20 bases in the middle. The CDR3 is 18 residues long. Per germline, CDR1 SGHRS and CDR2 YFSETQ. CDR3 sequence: CASSPGRGASGSNQPQHF. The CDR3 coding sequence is TGCGCCAGCAGCCCAGGTCGGGGGGCGAGTGGTAGCAATCAGCCCCAGCATTTT.

The CDR3 nucleotides are TGTGCCAGCAGCCACACCGGGACACCAACCTACGAGCAGTACTTC. Its protein product is CASSHTGTPTYEQYF. The V gene is TRBV3-1 (or the pseudogene TRBV3-2), the J gene TRBJ2-7, with TRBD1 as a possible D gene (6 bases). The CDR3 has 15 amino acids. The V gene lost 3 bases and the J gene lost 2 bases, with 14 bases spanning the gap. Germline CDR1 is LGHDT and CDR2 is YNNKEL (reference sequence).

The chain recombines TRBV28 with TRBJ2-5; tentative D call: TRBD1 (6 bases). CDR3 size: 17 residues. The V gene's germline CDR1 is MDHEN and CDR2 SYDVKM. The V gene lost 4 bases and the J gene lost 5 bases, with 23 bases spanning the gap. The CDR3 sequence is CASSSQGPSGVRETQYF. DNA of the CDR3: TGTGCCAGCAGTTCTCAGGGGCCGTCAGGGGTTAGGGAGACCCAGTACTTC. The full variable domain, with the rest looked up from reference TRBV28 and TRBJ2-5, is DVKVTQSSRYLVKRTGEKVFLECVQDMDHENMFWYRQDPGLGLRLIYFSYDVKMKEKGDIPEGYSVSREKKERFSLILESASTNQTSMYLCASSSQGPSGVRETQYFGPGTRLLVL.